The 14 T cell receptor beta chains given below trace back to one sample, sequenced in a study of blood T cell repertoires in COVID-19. Sequencing was performed with immunoSEQ multiplex PCR; in TCRdb, only in-frame clones are kept and a portion is missing. The table has 150,000 to 200,000 clones, 70% to 90% seen once; the top ten hold 9.8%. Sequencing used peripheral blood. These receptors came from a woman over 75 with acute or convalescent COVID-19.

Points on this clone: The sample carries other DNA sequences with the same CDR3. This chain connects TRBV2 to TRBJ2-3; D might be TRBD2 (6 bases). V dropped 1 base and J dropped 1 base, with 6 bases sitting between them. CDR3 length: 14 amino acids. Germline assignment: CDR1 SNHLY and CDR2 FYNNEI. The CDR3 DNA reads as TGTGCCAGCAGTGAAGGCGGGGGCACAGATACGCAGTATTTT. This translates into CASSEGGGTDTQYF.

The rearrangement uses TRBV5-5 and TRBJ1-4; D gene unclear. The ends were cut back, 2 bases at V and 6 bases at J, with 8 bases in the middle. In germline, CDR1 is SGHKS, CDR2 YYEKEE (reference sequence). The CDR3 has 13 amino acids. CDR3 loop: CASSLAGDEKLFF. CDR3 nucleotides: TGTGCCAGCAGCTTAGCCGGGGATGAAAAACTGTTTTTT.

Only one count was recorded for this clone. The genes are TRBV7-2 and TRBJ2-7; 8 bases line up with TRBD1. CDR3 length: 14 amino acids. Losses at the gene ends were 6 bases for V and 0 bases for J; bases not matched to a gene: 4. CDR1 SGHTA and CDR2 FQGNSA come from the germline V gene. The CDR3 region is CASSDRGPSYEQYF. CDR3 sequence (DNA): TGTGCCAGCAGTGACAGGGGCCCCTCCTACGAGCAGTACTTC.

This chain connects TRBV27 to TRBJ2-1; 7 nucleotides match TRBD2. The CDR3 has 14 amino acids. Germline V CDR1 and CDR2: MNHEY, SMNVEV (reference sequence). The trim removed 7 bases at V and 4 bases at J, leaving 7 bases unmatched. The CDR3 spells CASTRGTAYNEQFF. CDR3 in DNA: TGTGCCAGCACGCGGGGGACGGCTTACAATGAGCAGTTCTTC.

The J gene is TRBJ2-7, the V gene TRBV6-5; 9 bases are shared with TRBD1. Germline loops: CDR1 MNHEY, CDR2 SVGAGI. The J segment lost 4 bases and the V segment lost 7 bases, leaving 11 bases of the junction unmatched. This CDR3 has 15 residues. The CDR3 sequence is CASKPFGTGRYEQYF. The CDR3 DNA is TGTGCCAGCAAACCTTTTGGGACAGGGAGGTACGAGCAGTACTTC.

This clone was detected only once. The V call is TRBV3-1 (or the pseudogene TRBV3-2), the J call TRBJ1-6; a weak D match, TRBD1 (6 bases). Trimming stripped 5 bases from V and 8 bases from J, with 16 bases between. The CDR3 totals 15 residues. Germline V CDR1 and CDR2: LGHDT, YNNKEL (reference sequence). CDR3 sequence: CASSYRETRDSPLHF. In DNA, the CDR3 is TGTGCCAGCAGCTACAGGGAAACGAGAGATTCACCCCTCCACTTT.

The CDR3 reads CATGGRGADTQYF. CDR3 sequence (DNA): TGTGCCACCGGGGGGAGAGGGGCAGATACGCAGTATTTT. The rearrangement joins TRBV27 to TRBJ2-3, with 7 bases matching TRBD2. Unmatched junction bases numbered 8, after V lost 10 bases and J lost 4 bases. The germline V gene encodes CDR1 MNHEY and CDR2 SMNVEV (reference sequence). The CDR3 has 13 amino acids.

The rearrangement uses TRBV4-1 and TRBJ2-1, with TRBD2 matching 11 bases. With V trimmed by 3 bases and J by 3 bases, 1 base remained unmatched. The CDR3 extends over 15 amino acids. Per germline, CDR1 MGHRA and CDR2 YSYEKL. CDR3 in amino acids: CASSQTSGVYNEQFF. CDR3 in DNA: TGCGCCAGCAGCCAGACTAGCGGGGTCTACAATGAGCAGTTCTTC.

The chain employs TRBV4-1 and TRBJ2-5, with 8 bases identical to TRBD2. The trim removed 0 bases at V and 7 bases at J, leaving 7 bases unmatched. CDR3 length equals 15 residues. Germline V gene lookup returns CDR1 MGHRA and CDR2 YSYEKL. The CDR3 DNA follows: TGCGCCAGCAGCCAAGATACTAGCGGACCCAGGACCCAGTACTTC. Protein: CASSQDTSGPRTQYF.

V usage is TRBV5-1 and J usage is TRBJ2-1; the D is unclear. Trimming left V 2 bases short and J 4 bases short, with 10 bases between. Looked up from germline, CDR1 is SGHRS and CDR2 is YFSETQ. The CDR3 consists of 14 residues. The CDR3 sequence is CASSFNTAYNEQFF. The CDR3 DNA sequence: TGCGCCAGCAGCTTTAACACAGCTTACAATGAGCAGTTCTTC.

The chain links TRBV3-1 (or the pseudogene TRBV3-2) to TRBJ2-1; 10 nucleotides align to TRBD1. Trimming took 5 bases from V and 2 from J; bases not matched to a gene: 6. The CDR3 sequence is 16 residues long. The germline V gene encodes CDR1 LGHDT and CDR2 YNNKEL (reference sequence). The CDR3 here is CASSARTGGAYNEQFF. The CDR3 region has the DNA TGTGCCAGCAGCGCCCGGACAGGGGGTGCCTACAATGAGCAGTTCTTC.

J is TRBJ1-3 and V is TRBV9; the D gene is possibly TRBD1 (5 bases). CDR1 is SGDLS and CDR2 is YYNGEE in the germline V gene. V was pared by 4 bases and J by 0 bases, with 17 bases between. The CDR3 contains 17 residues. CDR3 bases: TGTGCCAGCAGCTCCCCGCGGGGCGGTGCCTCTGGAAACACCATATATTTT. The encoded protein is CASSSPRGGASGNTIYF.

The chain uses TRBV19 and TRBJ2-1; TRBD1 matches 9 bases. The CDR3 is made up of 15 amino acids. V lost 7 bases and J lost 7; bases outside the gene matches: 11. In germline, CDR1 is LNHDA, CDR2 SQIVND (reference sequence). The CDR3 sequence is CASTSGTGLKNEQFF. In DNA, the CDR3 is TGTGCCAGTACTTCAGGGACAGGGTTGAAAAATGAGCAGTTCTTC.

This clone is labeled large. The chain is built from TRBV14 and TRBJ1-6, with 7 bases lining up with TRBD1. The CDR3 consists of 16 residues. V dropped 3 bases and J dropped 0; count of bases not matched to a gene: 2. Germline CDR1 and CDR2: SGHDN and FVKESK. CDR3 loop: CASSHGQVSYNSPLHF. The CDR3 DNA is TGTGCCAGCAGCCATGGACAGGTCTCCTATAATTCACCCCTCCACTTT.